These 12 T cell receptor beta chains share one sample of origin, sequenced in a study of cytomegalovirus exposure and HLA in healthy donors. PCR amplification relied on 60 Vbeta primers (plus 13 Jbeta primers). Measured with immunoSEQ multiplex PCR; TCRdb has only the in-frame clones, and not every one. The data contain roughly 140,000 clones, 50% to 75% of them seen just once; the ten biggest clones take up around 2.9%. Sample: PBMCs. Receptors were obtained from a woman in her 30s in good health and CMV-seropositive.

This chain joins TRBV30 and TRBJ2-1; D is uncertain. CDR1 and CDR2 (germline): GTSNPN, SVGIG (reference sequence). CDR3 size: 12 residues. V lost 2 bases to trimming and J lost 4 bases, with 6 bases between them. The DNA of the CDR3 is TGTGCCTGGAGTTGGGCTTACAATGAGCAGTTCTTC. Its protein product is CAWSWAYNEQFF.

This chain connects TRBV27 to TRBJ2-5; 9 positions match TRBD1. Germline CDR1 reads MNHEY; CDR2 reads SMNVEV (reference sequence). This CDR3 contains 15 residues. V shed 8 bases, J shed 5 bases, and the junction held 12 bases outside the gene matches. DNA of the CDR3: TGTGCCAGCCAGCTCCGGGACAGGGTATCGGAGACCCAGTACTTC. Translated, it gives CASQLRDRVSETQYF.

Only a few counts were recorded for this clone. This rearrangement joins TRBV4-1 to TRBJ2-7; TRBD1 matches 8 bases. The CDR3 has 14 residues. With V trimmed by 2 bases and J by 6 bases, 6 bases remained unmatched. Per the germline V gene, CDR1 is MGHRA and CDR2 is YSYEKL. In nucleotides, the CDR3 is TGCGCCAGCAGCCAACCGGACAGGGTAGGCGAGCAGTACTTC. Amino acid sequence: CASSQPDRVGEQYF.

The J gene is TRBJ1-3, the V gene TRBV28, with D possibly being TRBD1 (6 bases). V lost 5 bases to trimming and J lost 7 bases, with 9 bases between them. Germline V gives CDR1 MDHEN, CDR2 SYDVKM. The CDR3 sequence is 12 residues long. This CDR3 is CASSTGWNTIYF. CDR3 DNA: TGTGCCAGCAGTACAGGGTGGAACACCATATATTTT.

CDR3 region: CASSFGLGDTEAFF. The DNA for the CDR3 is TGTGCCAGCAGCTTCGGTCTCGGGGACACTGAAGCTTTCTTT. V usage is TRBV5-6 and J usage is TRBJ1-1; no definite D call. Deletions cut 2 bases from V and 3 bases from J, with 11 bases between. CDR3 length equals 14 residues. Looked up from germline, CDR1 is SGHDT and CDR2 is YYEEEE.

V is TRBV7-3 and J is TRBJ2-1; 9 positions agree with TRBD1. Germline V gene data show CDR1 as SGHTA and CDR2 as FQGTGA. With V trimmed by 0 bases and J by 6 bases, 12 bases remained unmatched. The CDR3 is 18 residues long. CDR3 sequence reads: CASSLTRQGEIGSNEQFF. CDR3 nucleotides: TGTGCCAGCAGCTTAACTCGACAGGGGGAAATTGGGAGCAATGAGCAGTTCTTC. Based on the CDR3 plus reference TRBV7-3 and TRBJ2-1, the full variable domain is GAGVSQTPSNKVTEKGKYVELRCDPISGHTALYWYRQSLGQGPEFLIYFQGTGAADDSGLPNDRFFAVRPEGSVSTLKIQRTERGDSAVYLCASSLTRQGEIGSNEQFFGPGTRLTVL.

The rearrangement links TRBV6-7 to TRBJ2-6, with TRBD1 matching over 9 bases. TRBV6-7 is annotated as an ORF whose role is uncertain. V gave up 0 bases and J gave up 3 bases; unmatched junction bases: 15. The CDR3 is made up of 21 amino acids. The CDR3 nucleotides are TGTGCCAGCAGTTACTCGGGGACAGGGCCAGGTGCTCCCTTTGGGGCCAACGTCCTGACTTTC. Its translation is CASSYSGTGPGAPFGANVLTF.

This clone was seen a single time. CDR3 DNA sequence: TGTGCCAGCAGTGGTTATAGCGGCACTGAAGCTTTCTTT. Encoded protein: CASSGYSGTEAFF. This chain uses TRBV2 with TRBJ1-1; D is unresolved. CDR3 length equals 13 residues. CDR1 SNHLY and CDR2 FYNNEI come from the germline V gene. The V end was cut by 4 bases, the J end by 4 bases, with 10 bases between. Complete variable domain (other parts from reference TRBV2 and TRBJ1-1): EPEVTQTPSHQVTQMGQEVILRCVPISNHLYFYWYRQILGQKVEFLVSFYNNEISEKSEIFDDQFSVERPDGSNFTLKIRSTKLEDSAMYFCASSGYSGTEAFFGQGTRLTVV.

This chain joins TRBV5-1 and TRBJ2-7; TRBD2 matches at 9 bases. From germline, CDR1 is SGHRS and CDR2 YFSETQ. Trimming took 0 bases from V and 3 from J; bases not matched to a gene: 4. The CDR3 spans 15 residues. This chain's CDR3 is CASSLASGAYYEQYF. DNA for the CDR3: TGCGCCAGCAGCTTGGCTAGCGGGGCATACTACGAGCAGTACTTC.

CDR3 in amino acids: CATALSGATPLHF. The CDR3 coding sequence is TGTGCCACAGCATTGTCAGGGGCCACACCCCTCCACTTT. This chain joins TRBV2 and TRBJ1-6; tentatively, D is TRBD1 (6 bases). Deletions cut 10 bases from V and 11 bases from J, with 18 bases between. The germline V gene encodes CDR1 SNHLY and CDR2 FYNNEI. The CDR3 spans 13 residues.

This clone was found a few times. The CDR3 DNA is TGTGCCAGCAGGTCACCGGCGGGAGGGAGGAGCACCGGGGAGCTGTTTTTT. Translated: CASRSPAGGRSTGELFF. This chain joins TRBV28 and TRBJ2-2; 9 bases are a match to TRBD2. CDR3 length: 17 residues. The germline gives CDR1 MDHEN, CDR2 SYDVKM. Trimming at V came to 6 bases and at J to 4 bases, leaving 12 bases not matched to a gene.

For the CDR3, the DNA is TGTGCCACCCAGGGACAGGAATATGGCTACACCTTC. Its translation is CATQGQEYGYTF. The chain joins TRBV19 to TRBJ1-2; TRBD1 aligns across 8 bases. Germline assignment: CDR1 LNHDA and CDR2 SQIVND (reference sequence). Trimming removed 10 bases from V and 5 bases from J; junction bases left unmatched: 6. The CDR3 loop spans 12 amino acids. The variable domain in full, with the rest retrieved from reference TRBV19 and TRBJ1-2, is DGGITQSPKYLFRKEGQNVTLSCEQNLNHDAMYWYRQDPGQGLRLIYYSQIVNDFQKGDIAEGYSVSREKKESFPLTVTSAQKNPTAFYLCATQGQEYGYTFGSGTRLTVV.